This T cell receptor (beta chain) was recovered during a study of blood T cells in healthy people across ages. With a J-beta primer mix and a sample-barcoded 5' primer, a second PCR ran about 7 to 11 cycles. TCRdb re-called the 5' RACE reads through MiXCR, storing one row per CDR3 protein. This table has fewer than 950,000 distinct CDR3 sequences, roughly 35% appearing once. This CDR3 is 16 amino acids long. V lost 4 bases and J lost 5; bases outside the gene matches: 10. Per germline, CDR1 SGHTS and CDR2 YDEGEE. This clonotype showed up many times. Input material: blood. The TCR originated in a man aged 18 to 35 in good health. The chain joins TRBV5-8 to TRBJ1-5, with TRBD1 matching over 9 bases. The CDR3 loop reads CASSPGGTGLHQPQHF. The DNA for the CDR3 is TGTGCCAGCAGCCCTGGGGGGACAGGGCTCCATCAGCCCCAGCATTTT. Using reference TRBV5-8 and TRBJ1-5 for the parts outside the CDR3, the full variable domain is EAGVTQSPTHLIKTRGQQATLRCSPISGHTSVYWYQQALGLGLQFLLWYDEGEERNRGNFPPRFSGRQFPNYSSELNVNALELEDSALYLCASSPGGTGLHQPQHFGDGTRLSIL.